Listed below are T cell receptor beta chains from one sample, sequenced in a study of CXCR3-negative and CXCR3-positive naive CD8 T cells. TCRdb reanalyzed the 5' RACE reads, giving one entry per CDR3 protein sequence and no DNA. The sample table sets out more than 75,000 distinct CDR3 sequences. Sequences were obtained from naive CXCR3+ CD8+ T cells from blood. The receptors were sampled from a human donor in good health. Some clones in this sample may be carry-over from other donors' samples. Both conserved end residues are part of each CDR3.

V gene: TRBV7-2; J gene: TRBJ2-7; CDR3 protein: CASSIDTFEQYF
V gene: TRBV28; J gene: TRBJ1-1; CDR3 protein: CASSSPRTVDTEAFF
V gene: TRBV20-1; J gene: TRBJ2-1; CDR3 protein: CSAVGLAGDRYNEQFF
V gene: TRBV3-1; J gene: TRBJ2-1; CDR3 protein: CASSTRSGVESSYNEQFF
V gene: TRBV14; J gene: TRBJ1-4; CDR3 protein: CASSETGTAQKLFF
V gene: TRBV2; J gene: TRBJ2-3; CDR3 protein: CASSMTGPADTQYF
V gene: TRBV9; J gene: TRBJ2-7; CDR3 protein: CASSEGDNSYEQYF
V gene: TRBV25-1; J gene: TRBJ2-7; CDR3 protein: CASSASSYEQYF
V gene: TRBV19; J gene: TRBJ1-5; CDR3 protein: CASSIGQGNQPQHF
V gene: TRBV9; J gene: TRBJ2-7; CDR3 protein: CASSSGLEQYF
V gene: TRBV12-3/TRBV12-4; J gene: TRBJ2-1; CDR3 protein: CASSSMGGEQFF